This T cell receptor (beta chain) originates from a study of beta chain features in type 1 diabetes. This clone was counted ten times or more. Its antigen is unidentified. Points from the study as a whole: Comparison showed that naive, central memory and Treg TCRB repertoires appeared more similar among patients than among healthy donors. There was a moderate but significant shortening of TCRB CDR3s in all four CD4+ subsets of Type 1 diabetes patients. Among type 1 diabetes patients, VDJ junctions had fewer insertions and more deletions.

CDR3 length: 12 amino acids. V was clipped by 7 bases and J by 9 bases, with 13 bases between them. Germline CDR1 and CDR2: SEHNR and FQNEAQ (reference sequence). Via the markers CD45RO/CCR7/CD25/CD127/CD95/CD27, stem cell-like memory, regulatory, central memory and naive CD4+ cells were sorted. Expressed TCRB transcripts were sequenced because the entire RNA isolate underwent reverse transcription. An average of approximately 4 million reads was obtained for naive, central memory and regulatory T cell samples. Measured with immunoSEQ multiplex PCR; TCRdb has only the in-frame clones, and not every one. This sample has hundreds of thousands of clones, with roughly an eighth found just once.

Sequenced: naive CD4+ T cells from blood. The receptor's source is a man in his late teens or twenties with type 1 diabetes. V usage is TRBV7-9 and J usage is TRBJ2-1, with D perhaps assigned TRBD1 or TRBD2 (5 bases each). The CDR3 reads CASIERGGEQFF. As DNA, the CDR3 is TGTGCCAGCATCGAGAGGGGCGGTGAGCAGTTCTTC. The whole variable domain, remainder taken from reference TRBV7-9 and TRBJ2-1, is DTGVSQNPRHKITKRGQNVTFRCDPISEHNRLYWYRQTLGQGPEFLTYFQNEAQLEKSRLLSDRFSAERPKGSFSTLEIQRTEQGDSAMYLCASIERGGEQFFGPGTRLTVL.